A few counts support the clone carrying this T cell receptor beta chain. This specimen belongs to a study of T-cell reconstitution after alpha-beta-depleted transplantation in children. The TCRbeta library was prepared with unique molecular identifiers. From the PCR reads, TCRdb called clonotypes with MiXCR, one entry per CDR3 protein. The sample comprises some 200,000 distinct CDR3 sequences, approximately 9.5% of which are singletons, and around 6.2% rests with the top ten. The V and J ends lost 5 bases and 4 bases respectively, with 20 bases between them. The CDR3 has 16 residues. Source: PBMCs from the stem cell graft donor, taken from the stem cell graft. The chain carries TRBV12-3 or TRBV12-4 and TRBJ1-1, with D possibly being TRBD1 (5 bases). This TCR came from a human donor who donated a stem cell graft to a child with acute lymphoblastic leukemia. CDR3 region: CASSAPERGRGTEAFF. The CDR3 nucleotides are TGTGCCAGCAGTGCCCCTGAGCGGGGCCGGGGCACTGAAGCTTTCTTT.